This T cell receptor beta chain was obtained from a study of T cells in Graves' hyperthyroidism and ophthalmopathy. There are many counts of this clonotype. RNA transcripts yielded amplified TCR beta CDR3 regions. RT-PCR in the first round (using the HTBI primer set) targeted the TCR CDR3. Each CDR3 protein is one row after TCRdb ran MiXCR on the multiplex PCR reads. This table holds about 420,000 distinct CDR3 sequences, around 13% found once. The J segment lost 7 bases and the V segment lost 4 bases, leaving 8 bases of the junction unmatched. Germline lookup yields CDR1 GTSNPN and CDR2 SVGIG (reference sequence). The CDR3 extends over 14 amino acids.

V usage is TRBV30 and J usage is TRBJ1-2; 11 nucleotides align to TRBD1. This sequence originates from a woman under 30 with Graves' hyperthyroidism. Sequences were obtained from blood. CDR3 nucleotide sequence: TGTGCCTGGACAGCGGGACAGGGGGGCGGTGGCTACACCTTC. The encoded protein is CAWTAGQGGGGYTF.